These 18 T cell receptor beta chains share one sample of origin, sequenced in a study of technical replicates of blood from a few donors. Sequencing was performed with immunoSEQ multiplex PCR; in TCRdb, only in-frame clones are kept and a portion is missing. The sample lists 100,000 or so clones, approximately 96% seen once, with roughly 0.19% in the top ten. Sequenced material: T cells isolated from PBMCs. Source of these receptors: a human donor in good health.

The chain couples TRBV11-3 to TRBJ2-3; 9 nucleotides line up with TRBD1. The CDR3 contains 18 residues. The germline V gene encodes CDR1 SGHNT and CDR2 YENEEA. The V gene end was trimmed by 4 bases and the J gene end by 6 bases; junction bases not matched to a gene: 17. CDR3 loop: CASSSEGDRDTGIDTQYF. The CDR3 region has the DNA TGTGCCAGCAGCTCGGAGGGGGACAGGGATACGGGTATTGATACGCAGTATTTT.

The count of this clone is one. The chain combines TRBV10-3 with TRBJ1-1, with D hard to call. V was shortened by 5 bases and J by 3 bases, with 4 bases between the two germline ends. Germline V gene lookup returns CDR1 ENHRY and CDR2 SYGVKD. This CDR3 is built from 11 residues. CDR3 residues: CAISRDTEAFF. CDR3 nucleotide sequence: TGTGCCATCAGTCGGGACACTGAAGCTTTCTTT.

The CDR3 DNA reads TGCGCCATTGGGGACATACGCTACGAGCAGTACTTC. Translating it yields CAIGDIRYEQYF. J is TRBJ2-5 and V is TRBV10-1, with D perhaps matching TRBD1 (6 bases). The DNA end favors TRBJ2-7, so the J call may be wrong. Germline CDR1 and CDR2: WNHNN and SYGVQD (reference sequence). The CDR3 contains 12 residues.

The gene calls are TRBV5-1 and TRBJ2-2; D remains ambiguous. The V gene's germline CDR1 is SGHRS and CDR2 YFSETQ. This CDR3 is 15 amino acids long. V lost 0 bases, J lost 4 bases, and 10 bases lay in between. This CDR3 is CASSLVSPSTGELFF. CDR3 nucleotides: TGCGCCAGCAGCTTGGTTTCCCCGAGCACCGGGGAGCTGTTTTTT.

The chain recombines TRBV29-1 with TRBJ2-7; 8 bases are a match to TRBD1. After removal of 3 bases from V and 2 bases from J, the junction contained 9 bases not matched to a gene. There are 15 residues in the CDR3. The germline V gene encodes CDR1 SQVTM and CDR2 ANQGSEA. The CDR3, as DNA: TGCAGCGTTGACCGGACAGGGAATAGACCCTACGAGCAGTACTTC. As protein: CSVDRTGNRPYEQYF.

The gene calls are TRBV7-9 and TRBJ2-1; D may be TRBD2 (6 bases). The CDR3 length is 13 residues. Between the trimmed V and J ends, which lost 1 base and 8 bases, there was a span of 9 bases. Germline assignment: CDR1 SEHNR and CDR2 FQNEAQ (reference sequence). DNA of the CDR3: TGTGCCAGCAGCTTAGGGCGGGGTCATGAGCAGTTCTTC. Translation gives CASSLGRGHEQFF.

In DNA form, the CDR3 reads TGTGCCAGCTCACCAAACGGGGTTGGGGAGACCCAGTACTTC. It yields the protein CASSPNGVGETQYF. The V gene is TRBV18, the J gene TRBJ2-5, with a tentative D call TRBD2 (5 bases). In germline, CDR1 is KGHSH, CDR2 LQKENI. The CDR3 length is 14 residues. The V end was cut by 2 bases, the J end by 5 bases, with 12 bases between.

This clone was observed a few times. V is TRBV12-5 and J is TRBJ1-1; D not resolved. Germline loops: CDR1 LGHNT, CDR2 FRNRAP. The CDR3 sequence is 11 residues long. Trimming shortened V by 4 bases and J by 7 bases, and 7 bases separated the two germline ends. As DNA, the CDR3 is TGTGCTAGTGGTTCCGGGGTTGAAGCTTTCTTT. This sequence encodes CASGSGVEAFF. The variable domain in full, with the rest retrieved from reference TRBV12-5 and TRBJ1-1, is DARVTQTPRHKVTEMGQEVTMRCQPILGHNTVFWYRQTMMQGLELLAYFRNRAPLDDSGMPKDRFSAEMPDATLATLKIQPSEPRDSAVYFCASGSGVEAFFGQGTRLTVV.

The J gene is TRBJ1-1, the V gene TRBV5-1; tentative D call: TRBD1 (6 bases). The V gene lost 1 base and the J gene lost 5 bases, with 15 bases spanning the gap. Germline lookup yields CDR1 SGHRS and CDR2 YFSETQ. The CDR3 length is 15 residues. The CDR3 DNA reads TGCGCCAGCAGCTTGTTAGCAGGGGCCGAGACTGAAGCTTTCTTT. Protein product: CASSLLAGAETEAFF. Combining the CDR3 with reference TRBV5-1 and TRBJ1-1 gives the whole variable domain KAGVTQTPRYLIKTRGQQVTLSCSPISGHRSVSWYQQTPGQGLQFLFEYFSETQRNKGNFPGRFSGRQFSNSRSEMNVSTLELGDSALYLCASSLLAGAETEAFFGQGTRLTVV.

The chain recombines TRBV29-1 with TRBJ2-1; 9 positions match TRBD2. The CDR3 is 16 residues long. V lost 6 bases, J lost 0 bases, and 9 bases stayed unmatched. Per the germline V gene, CDR1 is SQVTM and CDR2 is ANQGSEA. The CDR3 loop reads CSVPTSGWVSYNEQFF. DNA of the CDR3: TGCAGCGTCCCGACTAGCGGTTGGGTCTCCTACAATGAGCAGTTCTTC.

V gene TRBV4-1 combines with J gene TRBJ2-3; D remains ambiguous. This CDR3 is 18 amino acids long. Trimming removed 4 bases from V and 0 bases from J, with 20 bases in between. CDR1 is MGHRA, CDR2 YSYEKL, per germline. The CDR3 spells CASSPGGQVATSTDTQYF. In nucleotides, the CDR3 is TGCGCCAGCAGCCCCGGCGGCCAAGTGGCTACTAGCACAGATACGCAGTATTTT.

The chain couples TRBV19 to TRBJ1-4, with 7 bases matching TRBD1. Germline V gives CDR1 LNHDA, CDR2 SQIVND (reference sequence). The CDR3 runs 12 residues. Losses at the gene ends were 5 bases for V and 8 bases for J; bases not matched to a gene: 2. The CDR3 region has the DNA TGTGCCAGTAGTCCAGGGGGGGAAAAACTGTTTTTT. Residues: CASSPGGEKLFF.

The V and J genes are TRBV5-1 and TRBJ2-1; the match to TRBD1 covers 7 bases. Germline loops: CDR1 SGHRS, CDR2 YFSETQ. CDR3 length equals 17 residues. Germline trimming cut 3 bases from V and 1 base from J; bases unmatched to any gene: 10. CDR3 sequence: CASSWESPGQSYNEQFF. In DNA form, the CDR3 reads TGCGCCAGCAGCTGGGAATCACCGGGACAGTCCTACAATGAGCAGTTCTTC.

V is TRBV18 and J is TRBJ2-7; D may be TRBD2 (5 bases). Trimming cost V 5 bases and J 6 bases, with 17 bases left between them. The CDR3 is 14 amino acids. Germline V gives CDR1 KGHSH, CDR2 LQKENI. CDR3 sequence reads: CASSISGGPPEQYF. In DNA, the CDR3 is TGTGCCAGCTCAATATCCGGAGGCCCCCCCGAGCAGTACTTC. Full variable domain (remainder filled in from reference TRBV18 and TRBJ2-7): NAGVMQNPRHLVRRRGQEARLRCSPMKGHSHVYWYRQLPEEGLKFMVYLQKENIIDESGMPKERFSAEFPKEGPSILRIQQVVRGDSAAYFCASSISGGPPEQYFGPGTRLTVT.

The V call is TRBV4-1, the J call TRBJ2-7; 8 positions match TRBD2. Germline V gene lookup returns CDR1 MGHRA and CDR2 YSYEKL. This CDR3 region has 14 residues. V dropped 4 bases and J dropped 2; count of bases not matched to a gene: 4. The CDR3 nucleotides are TGCGCCAGCAGCCGGGCGGGAGGCGCCTACGAGCAGTACTTC. The encoded protein is CASSRAGGAYEQYF.

The chain recombines TRBV5-1 with TRBJ1-2; 9 bases agree with TRBD1. Germline CDR1 is SGHRS and CDR2 is YFSETQ. The CDR3 has 15 amino acids. V shed 0 bases and J 7 bases; nucleotides not matched to a gene: 7. As DNA, the CDR3 is TGCGCCAGCAGCTTGGCCCGTGGACAGGGGAGTGGCTACACCTTC. Translating it yields CASSLARGQGSGYTF.

The chain couples TRBV18 to TRBJ1-5; weak D call: TRBD1 (5 bases). V lost 0 bases and J 7 bases, leaving 13 bases between the germline ends. This CDR3 is 15 amino acids long. Germline loops: CDR1 KGHSH, CDR2 LQKENI. The CDR3 DNA sequence: TGTGCCAGCTCACCACCCGCCAGGGCGGCGCAGCCCCAGCATTTT. Translated: CASSPPARAAQPQHF. Complete variable domain (other parts from reference TRBV18 and TRBJ1-5): NAGVMQNPRHLVRRRGQEARLRCSPMKGHSHVYWYRQLPEEGLKFMVYLQKENIIDESGMPKERFSAEFPKEGPSILRIQQVVRGDSAAYFCASSPPARAAQPQHFGDGTRLSIL.

J is TRBJ1-6 and V is TRBV2, with 8 bases aligning to TRBD1. Germline V lookup: CDR1 SNHLY, CDR2 FYNNEI. J gave up 10 bases and V 6 bases, and 8 bases lay outside the gene matches. The CDR3 spans 14 residues. The CDR3 reads CASRVQGAGSPLHF. For the CDR3, the DNA is TGTGCCAGCAGAGTTCAGGGGGCTGGCTCACCCCTCCACTTT. Using reference TRBV2 and TRBJ1-6 for the parts outside the CDR3, the full variable domain is EPEVTQTPSHQVTQMGQEVILRCVPISNHLYFYWYRQILGQKVEFLVSFYNNEISEKSEIFDDQFSVERPDGSNFTLKIRSTKLEDSAMYFCASRVQGAGSPLHFGNGTRLTVT.